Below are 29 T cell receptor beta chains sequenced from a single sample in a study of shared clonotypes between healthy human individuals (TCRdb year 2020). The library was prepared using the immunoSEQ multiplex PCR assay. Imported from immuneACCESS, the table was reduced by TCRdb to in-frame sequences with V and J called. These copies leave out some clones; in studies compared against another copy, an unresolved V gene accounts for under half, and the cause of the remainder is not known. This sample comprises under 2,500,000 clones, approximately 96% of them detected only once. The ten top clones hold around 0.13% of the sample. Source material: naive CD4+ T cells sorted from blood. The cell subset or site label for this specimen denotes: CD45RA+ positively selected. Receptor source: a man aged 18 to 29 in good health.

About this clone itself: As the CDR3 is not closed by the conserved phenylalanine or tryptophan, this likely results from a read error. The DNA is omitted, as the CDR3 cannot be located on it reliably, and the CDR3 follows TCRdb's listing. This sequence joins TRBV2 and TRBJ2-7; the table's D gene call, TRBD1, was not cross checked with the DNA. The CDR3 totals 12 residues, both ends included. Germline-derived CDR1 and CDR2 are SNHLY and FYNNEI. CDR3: CASSEAIGAGNY.

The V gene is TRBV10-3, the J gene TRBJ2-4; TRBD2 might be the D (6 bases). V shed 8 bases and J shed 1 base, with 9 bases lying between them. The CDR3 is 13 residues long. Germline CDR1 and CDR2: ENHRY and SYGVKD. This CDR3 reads CAIAGGAKNIQYF. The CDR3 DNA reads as TGTGCCATCGCTGGAGGGGCCAAAAACATTCAGTACTTC.

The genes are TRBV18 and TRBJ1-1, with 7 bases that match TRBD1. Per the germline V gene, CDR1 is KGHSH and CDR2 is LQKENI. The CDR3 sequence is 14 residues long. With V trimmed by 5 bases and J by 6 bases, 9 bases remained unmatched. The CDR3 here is CASSTGARGAEAFF. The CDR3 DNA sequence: TGTGCCAGCTCAACGGGGGCCAGGGGGGCTGAAGCTTTCTTT.

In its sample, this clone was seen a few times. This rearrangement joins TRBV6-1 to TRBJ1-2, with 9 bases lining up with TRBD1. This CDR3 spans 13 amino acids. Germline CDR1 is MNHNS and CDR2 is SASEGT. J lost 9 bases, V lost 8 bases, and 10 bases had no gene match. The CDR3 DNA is TGTGCCAGCTACCGGGGACAGGGTCATAGCTACACCTTC. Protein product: CASYRGQGHSYTF.

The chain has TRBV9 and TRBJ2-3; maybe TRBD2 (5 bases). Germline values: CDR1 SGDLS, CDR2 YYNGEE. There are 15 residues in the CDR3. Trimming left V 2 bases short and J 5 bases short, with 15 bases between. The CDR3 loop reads CASSVSGPAGDTQYF. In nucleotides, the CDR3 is TGTGCCAGCAGCGTCTCCGGGCCCGCGGGAGATACGCAGTATTTT.

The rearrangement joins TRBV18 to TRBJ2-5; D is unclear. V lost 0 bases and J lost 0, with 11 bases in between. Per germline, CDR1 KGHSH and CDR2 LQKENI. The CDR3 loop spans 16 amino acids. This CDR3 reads CASSPPRLTDQETQYF. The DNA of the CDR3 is TGTGCCAGCTCACCACCGCGTTTAACAGACCAAGAGACCCAGTACTTC. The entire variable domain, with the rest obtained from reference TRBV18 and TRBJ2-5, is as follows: NAGVMQNPRHLVRRRGQEARLRCSPMKGHSHVYWYRQLPEEGLKFMVYLQKENIIDESGMPKERFSAEFPKEGPSILRIQQVVRGDSAAYFCASSPPRLTDQETQYFGPGTRLLVL.

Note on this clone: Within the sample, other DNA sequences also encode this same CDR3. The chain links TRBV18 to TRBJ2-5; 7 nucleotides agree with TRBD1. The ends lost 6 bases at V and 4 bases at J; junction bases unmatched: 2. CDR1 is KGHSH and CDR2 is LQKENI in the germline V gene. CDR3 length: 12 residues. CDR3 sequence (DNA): TGTGCCAGCTCGTCAGGGGGAGAGACCCAGTACTTC. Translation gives CASSSGGETQYF.

This chain's CDR3 is CASSLDRRETQYF. In DNA, the CDR3 is TGTGCCAGCAGTTTAGACAGAAGGGAGACCCAGTACTTC. The rearrangement links TRBV28 to TRBJ2-5; D perhaps matches TRBD1 (5 bases). This CDR3 spans 13 amino acids. The V gene lost 2 bases and the J gene lost 5 bases, with 9 bases spanning the gap. The germline V gene encodes CDR1 MDHEN and CDR2 SYDVKM.

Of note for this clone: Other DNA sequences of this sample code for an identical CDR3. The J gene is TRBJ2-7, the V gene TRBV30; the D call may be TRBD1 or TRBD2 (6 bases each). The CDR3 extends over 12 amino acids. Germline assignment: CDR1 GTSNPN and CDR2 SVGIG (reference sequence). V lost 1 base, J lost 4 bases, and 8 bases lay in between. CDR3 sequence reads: CAWSGGAYEQYF. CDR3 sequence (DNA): TGTGCCTGGAGTGGGGGGGCGTACGAGCAGTACTTC.

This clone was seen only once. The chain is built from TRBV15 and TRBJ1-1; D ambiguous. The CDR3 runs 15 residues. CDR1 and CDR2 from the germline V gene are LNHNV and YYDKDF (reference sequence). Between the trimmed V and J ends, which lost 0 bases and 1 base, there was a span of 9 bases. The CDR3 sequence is CATSRDLQTNTEAFF. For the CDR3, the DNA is TGTGCCACCAGCAGAGACCTACAGACGAACACTGAAGCTTTCTTT.

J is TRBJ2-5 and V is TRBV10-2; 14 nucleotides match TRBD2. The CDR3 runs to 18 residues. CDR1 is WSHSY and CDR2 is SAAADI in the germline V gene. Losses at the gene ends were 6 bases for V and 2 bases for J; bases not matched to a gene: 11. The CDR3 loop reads CASSSGTSGSTGQETQYF. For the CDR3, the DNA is TGCGCCAGCAGCTCCGGGACTAGCGGGAGCACGGGGCAAGAGACCCAGTACTTC.

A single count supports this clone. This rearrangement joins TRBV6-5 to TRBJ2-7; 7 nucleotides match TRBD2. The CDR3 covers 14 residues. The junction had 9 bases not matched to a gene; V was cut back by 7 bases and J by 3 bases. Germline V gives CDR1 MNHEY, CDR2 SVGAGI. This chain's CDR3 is CASTRGEGGYEQYF. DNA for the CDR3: TGTGCCAGCACCAGAGGGGAGGGAGGCTACGAGCAGTACTTC.

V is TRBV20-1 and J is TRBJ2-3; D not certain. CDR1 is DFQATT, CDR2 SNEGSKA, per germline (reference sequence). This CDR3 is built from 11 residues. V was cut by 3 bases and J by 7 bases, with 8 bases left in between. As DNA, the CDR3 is TGCAGTGCTAGCCCCACGTATACGCAGTATTTT. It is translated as CSASPTYTQYF.

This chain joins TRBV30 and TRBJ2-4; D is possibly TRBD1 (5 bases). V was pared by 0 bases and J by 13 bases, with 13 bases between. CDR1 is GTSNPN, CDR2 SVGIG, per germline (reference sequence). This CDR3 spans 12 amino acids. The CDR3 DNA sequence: TGTGCCTGGAGTGTAGCCAGGGCGGAGCAGTACTTC. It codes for CAWSVARAEQYF.

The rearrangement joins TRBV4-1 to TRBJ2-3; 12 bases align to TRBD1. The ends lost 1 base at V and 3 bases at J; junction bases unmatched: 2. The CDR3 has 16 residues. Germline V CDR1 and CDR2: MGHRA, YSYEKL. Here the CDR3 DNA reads TGCGCCAGCAGCCAAGGGGACAGGGGGCGAACAGATACGCAGTATTTT. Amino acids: CASSQGDRGRTDTQYF.

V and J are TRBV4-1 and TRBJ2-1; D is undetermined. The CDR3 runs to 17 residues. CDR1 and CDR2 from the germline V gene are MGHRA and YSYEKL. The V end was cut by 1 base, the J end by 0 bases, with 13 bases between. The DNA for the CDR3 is TGCGCCAGCAGCCAAGTACCGAACCCCAGCTCCTACAATGAGCAGTTCTTC. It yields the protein CASSQVPNPSSYNEQFF.

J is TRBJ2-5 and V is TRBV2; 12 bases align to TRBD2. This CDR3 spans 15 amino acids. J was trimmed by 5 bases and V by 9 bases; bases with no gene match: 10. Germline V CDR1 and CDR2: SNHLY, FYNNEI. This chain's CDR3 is CASGRLAGALETQYF. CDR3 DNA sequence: TGTGCCAGTGGGAGACTAGCGGGGGCCCTGGAGACCCAGTACTTC.

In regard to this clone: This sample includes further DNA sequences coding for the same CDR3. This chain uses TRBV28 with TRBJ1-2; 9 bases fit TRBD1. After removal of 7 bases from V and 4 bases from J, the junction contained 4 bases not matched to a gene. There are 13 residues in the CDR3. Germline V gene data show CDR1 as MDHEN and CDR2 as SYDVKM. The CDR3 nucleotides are TGTGCCAGCACGACAGGGGGATCCTATGGCTACACCTTC. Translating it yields CASTTGGSYGYTF.

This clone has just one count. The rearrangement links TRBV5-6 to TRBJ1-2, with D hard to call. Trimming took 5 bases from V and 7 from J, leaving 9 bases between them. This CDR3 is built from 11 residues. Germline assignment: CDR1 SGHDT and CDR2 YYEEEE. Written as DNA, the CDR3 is TGTGCCAGCAGAGAATTGGGTGGCTACACCTTC. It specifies CASRELGGYTF.

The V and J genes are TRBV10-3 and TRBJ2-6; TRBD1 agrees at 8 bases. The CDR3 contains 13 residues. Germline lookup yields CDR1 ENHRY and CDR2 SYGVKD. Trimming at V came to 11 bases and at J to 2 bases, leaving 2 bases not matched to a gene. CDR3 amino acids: CAVQGAGANVLTF. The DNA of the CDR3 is TGTGCCGTACAGGGGGCTGGGGCCAACGTCCTGACTTTC.

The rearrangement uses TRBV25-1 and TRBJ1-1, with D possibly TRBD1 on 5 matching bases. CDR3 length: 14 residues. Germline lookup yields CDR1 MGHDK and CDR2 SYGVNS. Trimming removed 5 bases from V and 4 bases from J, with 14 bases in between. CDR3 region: CASSLLGDGTEAFF. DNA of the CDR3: TGTGCCAGCAGTCTTCTGGGGGACGGCACTGAAGCTTTCTTT. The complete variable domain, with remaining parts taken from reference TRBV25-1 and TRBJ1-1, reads EADIYQTPRYLVIGTGKKITLECSQTMGHDKMYWYQQDPGMELHLIHYSYGVNSTEKGDLSSESTVSRIRTEHFPLTLESARPSHTSQYLCASSLLGDGTEAFFGQGTRLTVV.

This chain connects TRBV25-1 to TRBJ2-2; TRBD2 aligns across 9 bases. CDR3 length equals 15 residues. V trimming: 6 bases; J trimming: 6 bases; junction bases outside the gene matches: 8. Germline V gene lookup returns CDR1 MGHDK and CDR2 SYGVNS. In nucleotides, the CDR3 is TGTGCCAGCAGGCGTAGTAGCGGGAGTCCCGGGGAGCTGTTTTTT. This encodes CASRRSSGSPGELFF.

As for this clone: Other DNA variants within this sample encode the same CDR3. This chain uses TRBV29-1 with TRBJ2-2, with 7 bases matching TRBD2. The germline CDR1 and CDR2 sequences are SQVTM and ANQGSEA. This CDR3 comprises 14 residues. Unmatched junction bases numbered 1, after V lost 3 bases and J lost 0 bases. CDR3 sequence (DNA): TGCAGCGTTGAGGGACTATCGAACACCGGGGAGCTGTTTTTT. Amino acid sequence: CSVEGLSNTGELFF.

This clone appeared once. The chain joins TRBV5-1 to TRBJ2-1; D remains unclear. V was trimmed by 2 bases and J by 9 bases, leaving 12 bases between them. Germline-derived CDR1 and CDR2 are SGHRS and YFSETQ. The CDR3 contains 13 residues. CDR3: CASSLSPSGEQFF. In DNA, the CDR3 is TGCGCCAGCAGCTTAAGCCCGTCTGGTGAGCAGTTCTTC.

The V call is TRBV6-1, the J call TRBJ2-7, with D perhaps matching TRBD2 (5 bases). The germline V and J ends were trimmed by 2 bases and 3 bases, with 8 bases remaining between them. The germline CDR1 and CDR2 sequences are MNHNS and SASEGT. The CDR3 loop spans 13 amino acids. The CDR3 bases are TGTGCCAGCAGTGAATTCGCGGGCTACGAGCAGTACTTC. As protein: CASSEFAGYEQYF.

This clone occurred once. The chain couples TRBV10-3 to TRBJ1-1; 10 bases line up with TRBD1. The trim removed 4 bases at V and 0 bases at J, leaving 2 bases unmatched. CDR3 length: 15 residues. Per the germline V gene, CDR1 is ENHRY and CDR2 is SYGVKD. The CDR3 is CAISATGGLNTEAFF. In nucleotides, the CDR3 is TGTGCCATCAGTGCGACAGGGGGCCTGAACACTGAAGCTTTCTTT.

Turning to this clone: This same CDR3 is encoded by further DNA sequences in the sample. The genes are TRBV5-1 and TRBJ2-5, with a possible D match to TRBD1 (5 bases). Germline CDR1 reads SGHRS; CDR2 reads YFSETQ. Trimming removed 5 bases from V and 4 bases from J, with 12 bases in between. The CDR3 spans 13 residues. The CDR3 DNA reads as TGCGCCAGCAGTTCGAGTGGGGCAGAGACCCAGTACTTC. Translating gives CASSSSGAETQYF.

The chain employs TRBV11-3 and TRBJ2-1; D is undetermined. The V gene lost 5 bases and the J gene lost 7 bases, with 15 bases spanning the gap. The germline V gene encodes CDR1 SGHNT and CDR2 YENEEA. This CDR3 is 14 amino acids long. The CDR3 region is CASSPSPPLNEQFF. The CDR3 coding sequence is TGTGCCAGCAGCCCTAGTCCCCCCTTAAATGAGCAGTTCTTC.

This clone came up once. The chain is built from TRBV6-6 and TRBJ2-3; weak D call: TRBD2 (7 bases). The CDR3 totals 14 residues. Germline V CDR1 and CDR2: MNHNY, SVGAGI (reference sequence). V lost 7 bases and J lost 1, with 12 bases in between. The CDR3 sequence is CASTTGRGTDTQYF. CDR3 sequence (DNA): TGTGCCAGCACAACAGGGAGGGGCACAGATACGCAGTATTTT.